What follows describes a single T cell receptor (beta chain). The same CDR3 is also encoded by other DNA sequences in this sample. These data belong to a study of blood T cell repertoires in COVID-19. Sequencing was performed with immunoSEQ multiplex PCR; in TCRdb, only in-frame clones are kept and a portion is missing. The sample lists 120,000 to 150,000 clones; around 83% were seen once. The sample consisted of PBMCs or T cells enriched from blood (not recorded which). The clonotype comes from a woman between 50 and 59 years old who had been exposed to COVID-19.

The CDR3 is CASSVEDRGYGYTF. The DNA of the CDR3 is TGTGCCAGCAGCGTAGAGGACAGGGGCTATGGCTACACCTTC. The chain recombines TRBV9 with TRBJ1-2; 9 bases are shared with TRBD1. The CDR3 covers 14 residues. Germline trimming cut 0 bases from V and 4 bases from J; bases unmatched to any gene: 1. In germline, CDR1 is SGDLS, CDR2 YYNGEE.